These T cell receptor beta chains were read from a single sample in a study of CD8 T cells in ankylosing spondylitis. Each CDR3 protein is one row after TCRdb ran MiXCR on the 5' RACE reads. The sample lists roughly 240,000 distinct CDR3 sequences, 8% to 9% occurring once. Sequenced material: blood, either unsorted or a sorted T cell fraction (not recorded which). The receptors originated from a female donor with ankylosing spondylitis or in good health (not recorded which). Each CDR3 is given with its conserved first and last residue. D genes are given only for firm matches. Size is stated as once, few or many counts, or a class when the clone is expanded.

CSAREPLRGGELFF TGCAGTGCTAGAGAACCGCTAAGAGGCGGGGAGCTGTTTTTT - many TRBJ2-2 TRBV20-1
CASSSTGRTQYF TGTGCCAGCAGCTCCACTGGTCGGACCCAGTACTTC - many TRBJ2-5 TRBV7-3
CAWNRLLMNTEAFF TGTGCCTGGAATAGGCTTTTGATGAACACTGAAGCTTTCTTT - many TRBJ1-1 TRBV30
CASSPRAISYNEQFF TGTGCCAGCAGCCCCCGGGCCATCTCCTACAATGAGCAGTTCTTC - many TRBJ2-1 TRBV7-9
CASSYSVYNEQFF TGTGCCAGCAGTTATTCCGTTTACAATGAGCAGTTCTTC - many TRBJ2-1 TRBV27
CAISYSGSGVNEQFF TGTGCCATCAGTTATAGCGGGAGTGGGGTGAATGAGCAGTTCTTC TRBD2 many TRBJ2-1 TRBV10-3
CASSQSDRGSTGELFF TGCGCCAGCAGCCAGTCAGACAGGGGGAGCACCGGGGAGCTGTTTTTT TRBD1 many TRBJ2-2 TRBV4-3
CASSPRKTSGRAYEQYF TGCGCCAGCAGCCCACGGAAGACTAGCGGGAGGGCCTACGAGCAGTACTTC TRBD2 many TRBJ2-7 TRBV5-1
CASSPGQGYTQYF TGTGCCAGCTCACCGGGACAGGGATATACGCAGTATTTT TRBD1 few TRBJ2-3 TRBV18
CASSHNRDTGELFF TGCGCCAGCAGCCATAACAGGGACACCGGGGAGCTGTTTTTT - many TRBJ2-2 TRBV5-1
CSAPPQPQHF TGCAGTGCTCCCCCCCAGCCCCAGCATTTT - few TRBJ1-5 TRBV20-1
CASSDGQGPETQYF TGTGCCAGCAGTGATGGACAGGGGCCAGAGACCCAGTACTTC TRBD1 many TRBJ2-5 TRBV25-1
CASFSGRTTGELFF TGTGCCAGTTTTAGCGGGAGAACGACCGGGGAGCTGTTTTTT TRBD2 many TRBJ2-2 TRBV7-2
CASSLAAGSGTYEQYF TGTGCCAGCAGTTTAGCGGCTGGGAGCGGCACCTACGAGCAGTACTTC - many TRBJ2-7 TRBV12-3/TRBV12-4
CASSLGASIDSEQFF TGTGCCAGCAGCTTAGGGGCTTCCATCGATAGTGAGCAGTTCTTC - many TRBJ2-1 TRBV7-6
CASSLGTVWANVLTF TGTGCCAGCAGCTTGGGAACGGTGTGGGCCAACGTCCTGACTTTC - many TRBJ2-6 TRBV5-5